The clone carrying this TCR beta chain was seen once. This sample was included in a study of control samples from healthy donors and cancer patients. The repertoire was sequenced with immunoSEQ multiplex PCR; TCRdb's copy has only in-frame clones and lacks some. The sample has more than 150,000 clones, about 93% seen once. CDR1 and CDR2 (germline): SGHTA, FQGNSA. The CDR3 runs 14 residues. Trimming cost V 4 bases and J 6 bases; bases outside gene matches: 7. The gene calls are TRBV7-2 and TRBJ1-1, with 8 bases lining up with TRBD1. This sequence originates from a man aged 18 to 29 in good health. The sequenced sample consisted of blood. CDR3 residues: CASSSSGGSAEAFF. CDR3 sequence (DNA): TGTGCCAGCAGCTCCTCAGGGGGCAGCGCTGAAGCTTTCTTT. The full variable domain, in which reference TRBV7-2 and TRBJ1-1 provide the parts outside the CDR3, is GAGVSQSPSNKVTEKGKDVELRCDPISGHTALYWYRQSLGQGLEFLIYFQGNSAPDKSGLPSDRFSAERTGGSVSTLTIQRTQQEDSAVYLCASSSSGGSAEAFFGQGTRLTVV.